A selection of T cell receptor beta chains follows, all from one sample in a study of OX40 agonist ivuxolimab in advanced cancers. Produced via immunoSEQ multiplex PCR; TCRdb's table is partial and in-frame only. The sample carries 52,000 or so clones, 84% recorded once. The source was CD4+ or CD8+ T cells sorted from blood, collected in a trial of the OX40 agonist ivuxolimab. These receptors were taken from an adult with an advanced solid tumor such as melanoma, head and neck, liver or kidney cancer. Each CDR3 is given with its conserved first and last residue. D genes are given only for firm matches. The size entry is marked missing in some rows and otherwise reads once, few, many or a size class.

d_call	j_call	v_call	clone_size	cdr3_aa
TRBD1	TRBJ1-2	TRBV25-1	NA	CASSAPAQGINGYTF
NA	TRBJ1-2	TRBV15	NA	CATSRDDSNYGYTF
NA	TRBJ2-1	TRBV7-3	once	CASSLGVIIDNEQFF
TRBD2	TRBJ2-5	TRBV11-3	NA	CASSLWGGKETQYF
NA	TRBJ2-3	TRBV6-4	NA	CASSDSERSTDTQYF
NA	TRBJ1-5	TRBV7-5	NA	CVRSSTGPGEVQPQHF
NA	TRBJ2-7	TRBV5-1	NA	CASSLGQGVGSRSHEQYF
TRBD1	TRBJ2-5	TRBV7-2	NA	CASSLGRQGPQETQYF
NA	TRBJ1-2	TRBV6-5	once	CASSKDLGGYTF
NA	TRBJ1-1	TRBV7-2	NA	CASSFYGVSNTEAFF
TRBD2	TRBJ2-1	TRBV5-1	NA	CASSSRLAGGSFNEQFF
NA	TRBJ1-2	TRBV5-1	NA	CASSLGQIQYGYTF
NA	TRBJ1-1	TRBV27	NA	CASSSHPSDNHGAFF
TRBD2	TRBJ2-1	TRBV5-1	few	CASSLSSGGSYNEQFF
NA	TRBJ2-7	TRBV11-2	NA	CASQRTGGAYEQYF
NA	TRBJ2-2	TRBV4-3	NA	CASSQEVAGPYTGELFF
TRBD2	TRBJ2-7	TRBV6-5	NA	CASSYGGSGRRNEQYF
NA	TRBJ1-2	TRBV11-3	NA	CASSPAGGSNYGYTF
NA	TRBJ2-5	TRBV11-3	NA	CASSFSKRQETQYF
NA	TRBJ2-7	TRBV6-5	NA	CASQPSGVAYEQYF
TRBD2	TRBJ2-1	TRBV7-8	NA	CASSFSGGRSYNEQFF
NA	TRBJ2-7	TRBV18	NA	CASSPSVGEGAYYEQYF
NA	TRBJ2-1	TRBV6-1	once	CASSEVGGVDEQFF
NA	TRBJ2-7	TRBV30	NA	CAWSVDLDREQYF
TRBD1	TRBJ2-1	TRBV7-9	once	CASSPGTGSNEQFF